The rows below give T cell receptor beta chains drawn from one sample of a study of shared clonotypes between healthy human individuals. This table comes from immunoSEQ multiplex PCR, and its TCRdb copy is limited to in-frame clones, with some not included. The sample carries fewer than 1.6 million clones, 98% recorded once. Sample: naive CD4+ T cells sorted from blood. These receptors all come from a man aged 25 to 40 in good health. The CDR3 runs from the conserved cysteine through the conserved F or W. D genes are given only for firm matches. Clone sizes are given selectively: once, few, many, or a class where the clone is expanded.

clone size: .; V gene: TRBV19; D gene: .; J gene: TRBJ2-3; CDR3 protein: CASSTTADTQYF; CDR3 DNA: TGTGCCAGTAGTACCACAGCAGATACGCAGTATTTT
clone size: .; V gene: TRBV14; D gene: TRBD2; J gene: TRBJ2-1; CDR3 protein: CASRTSGRADEQFF; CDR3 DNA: TGTGCCAGCCGGACTAGCGGGAGGGCCGATGAGCAGTTCTTC
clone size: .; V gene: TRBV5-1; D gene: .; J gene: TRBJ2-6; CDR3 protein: CASSLVGTGANVLTF; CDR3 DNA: TGCGCCAGCAGCTTGGTGGGGACTGGGGCCAACGTCCTGACTTTC
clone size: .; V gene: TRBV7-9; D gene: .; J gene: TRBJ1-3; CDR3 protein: CASSLVQIPGSGNTIYF; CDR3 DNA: TGTGCCAGCAGCTTAGTCCAAATCCCAGGCTCTGGAAACACCATATATTTT
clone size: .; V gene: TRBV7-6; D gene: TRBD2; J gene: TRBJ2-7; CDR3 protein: CASSLAASGSSYEQYF; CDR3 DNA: TGTGCCAGCAGCTTAGCCGCTAGCGGGAGCTCCTACGAGCAGTACTTC
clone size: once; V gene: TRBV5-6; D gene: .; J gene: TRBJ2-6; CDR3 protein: CASSFRVSGANVLTF; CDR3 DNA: TGTGCCAGCAGCTTCAGGGTTTCGGGGGCCAACGTCCTGACTTTC
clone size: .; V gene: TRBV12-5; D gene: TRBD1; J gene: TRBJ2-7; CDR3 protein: CASGLVTGQGAYEQYF; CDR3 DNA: TGTGCTAGTGGTTTGGTAACGGGACAGGGTGCCTACGAGCAGTACTTC
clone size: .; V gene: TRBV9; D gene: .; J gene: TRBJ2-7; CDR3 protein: CASSVATGGYEQYF; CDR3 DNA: TGTGCCAGCAGCGTAGCTACTGGCGGTTACGAGCAGTACTTC
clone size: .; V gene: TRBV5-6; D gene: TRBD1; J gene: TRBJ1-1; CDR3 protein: CASIRWTGALVEAFF; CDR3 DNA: TGTGCCAGCATCAGATGGACAGGAGCCCTAGTGGAAGCTTTCTTT
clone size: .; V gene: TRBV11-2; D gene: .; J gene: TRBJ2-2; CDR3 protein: CASSSVKTGELFF; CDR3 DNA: TGTGCCAGCAGCTCAGTTAAGACCGGGGAGCTGTTTTTT
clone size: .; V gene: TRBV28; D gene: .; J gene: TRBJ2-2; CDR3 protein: CASSLLAPNTGELFF; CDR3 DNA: TGTGCCAGCAGTTTATTAGCCCCGAACACCGGGGAGCTGTTTTTT
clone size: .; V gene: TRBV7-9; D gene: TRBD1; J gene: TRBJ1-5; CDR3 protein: CASSLRDSQRPQHF; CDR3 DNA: TGTGCCAGCAGCTTACGGGACAGCCAGAGGCCCCAGCATTTT
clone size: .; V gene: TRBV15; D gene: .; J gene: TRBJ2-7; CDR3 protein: CATSLRGNYEQYF; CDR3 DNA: TGTGCCACCAGCCTCCGGGGGAACTACGAGCAGTACTTC
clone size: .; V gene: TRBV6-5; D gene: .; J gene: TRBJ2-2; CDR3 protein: CASSYFYRDGGELFF; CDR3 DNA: TGTGCCAGCAGTTACTTCTACCGCGATGGCGGGGAGCTGTTTTTT
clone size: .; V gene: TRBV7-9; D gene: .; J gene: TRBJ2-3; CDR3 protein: CASSFILGTDTQYF; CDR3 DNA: TGTGCCAGCAGCTTTATTTTGGGAACAGATACGCAGTATTTT
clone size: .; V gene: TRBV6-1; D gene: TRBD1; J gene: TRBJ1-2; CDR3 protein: CASMKGTGNYGYTF; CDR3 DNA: TGTGCCAGCATGAAGGGGACAGGGAACTATGGCTACACCTTC
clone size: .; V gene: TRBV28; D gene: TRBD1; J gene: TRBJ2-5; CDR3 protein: CASIGQGGQTQYF; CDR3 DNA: TGTGCCAGCATAGGACAGGGGGGACAGACCCAGTACTTC
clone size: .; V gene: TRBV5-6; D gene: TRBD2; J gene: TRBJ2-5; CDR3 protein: CASSTVTSGWETQYF; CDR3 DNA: TGTGCCAGCAGCACCGTTACTAGCGGGTGGGAGACCCAGTACTTC
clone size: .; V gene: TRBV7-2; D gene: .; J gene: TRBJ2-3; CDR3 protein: CASSPGLSTDTQYF; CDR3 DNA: TGTGCCAGCAGTCCGGGACTCAGCACAGATACGCAGTATTTT
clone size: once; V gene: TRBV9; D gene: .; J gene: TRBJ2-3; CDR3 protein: CASSVSGVTDTQYF; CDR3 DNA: TGTGCCAGCAGCGTATCCGGGGTGACAGATACGCAGTATTTT
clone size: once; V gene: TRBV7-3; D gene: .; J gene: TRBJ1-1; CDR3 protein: CASSSSGSLNTEAFF; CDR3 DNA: TGTGCCAGCAGTTCCTCCGGGTCCTTGAACACTGAAGCTTTCTTT
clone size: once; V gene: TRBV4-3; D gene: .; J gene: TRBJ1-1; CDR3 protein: CASSQDLYGRTEAFF; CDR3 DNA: TGCGCCAGCAGCCAAGATCTATATGGTCGGACTGAAGCTTTCTTT
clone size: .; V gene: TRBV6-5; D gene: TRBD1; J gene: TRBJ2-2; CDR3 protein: CASSKSPGQPGELFF; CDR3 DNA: TGTGCCAGCAGTAAGAGCCCGGGACAGCCCGGGGAGCTGTTTTTT
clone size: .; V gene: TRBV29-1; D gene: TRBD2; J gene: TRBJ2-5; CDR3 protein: CSVLTGGETQYF; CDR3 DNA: TGCAGCGTTTTAACGGGGGGAGAGACCCAGTACTTC
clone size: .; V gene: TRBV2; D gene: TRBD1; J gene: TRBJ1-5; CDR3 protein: CASSPTGGPGNQPQHF; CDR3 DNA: TGTGCCAGCAGTCCGACAGGGGGCCCAGGCAATCAGCCCCAGCATTTT
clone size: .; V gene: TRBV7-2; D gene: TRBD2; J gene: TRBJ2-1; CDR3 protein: CASSLASGRPYNEQFF; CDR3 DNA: TGTGCCAGCAGCTTAGCTAGCGGGAGGCCCTACAATGAGCAGTTCTTC
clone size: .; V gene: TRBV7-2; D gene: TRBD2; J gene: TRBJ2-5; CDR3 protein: CASSRGLAGGRTQYF; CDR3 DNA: TGTGCCAGCAGCAGAGGACTAGCGGGAGGCCGGACCCAGTACTTC
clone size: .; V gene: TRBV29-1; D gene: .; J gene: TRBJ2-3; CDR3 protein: CSVETPDTQYF; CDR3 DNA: TGCAGCGTTGAAACACCCGATACGCAGTATTTT
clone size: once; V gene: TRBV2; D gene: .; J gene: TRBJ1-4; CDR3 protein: CASSDANRHEKLFF; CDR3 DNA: TGTGCCAGCAGTGACGCCAACCGGCATGAAAAACTGTTTTTT
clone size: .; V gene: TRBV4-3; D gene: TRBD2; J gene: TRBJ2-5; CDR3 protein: CASSQEGTSGKVGETQYF; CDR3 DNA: TGCGCCAGCAGCCAAGAGGGGACTAGCGGGAAGGTTGGAGAGACCCAGTACTTC
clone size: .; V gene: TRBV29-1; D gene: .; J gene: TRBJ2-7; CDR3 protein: CSVEGRGHYEQYF; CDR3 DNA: TGCAGCGTTGAAGGTCGGGGCCACTACGAGCAGTACTTC
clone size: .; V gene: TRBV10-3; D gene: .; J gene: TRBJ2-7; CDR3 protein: CAISGGRGEGTYEQYF; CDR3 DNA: TGTGCCATCAGTGGGGGTAGAGGGGAAGGGACCTACGAGCAGTACTTC
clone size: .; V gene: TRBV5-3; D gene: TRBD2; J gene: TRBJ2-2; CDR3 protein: CARSCPGTSRGTGELFF; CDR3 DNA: TGTGCCAGAAGCTGTCCCGGGACTAGCCGCGGCACCGGGGAGCTGTTTTTT
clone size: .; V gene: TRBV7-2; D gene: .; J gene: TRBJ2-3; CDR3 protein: CASSLEMAFRTDTQYF; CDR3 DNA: TGTGCCAGCAGCTTAGAAATGGCGTTCCGCACAGATACGCAGTATTTT
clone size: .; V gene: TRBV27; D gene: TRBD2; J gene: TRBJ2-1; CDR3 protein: CASSLLRLAGGDEQFF; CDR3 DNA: TGTGCCAGCAGTTTACTTAGACTAGCGGGAGGGGATGAGCAGTTCTTC
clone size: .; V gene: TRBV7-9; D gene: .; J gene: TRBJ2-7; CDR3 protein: CASSEGLLLYEQYF; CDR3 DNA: TGTGCCAGCAGCGAGGGACTTCTCCTCTACGAGCAGTACTTC
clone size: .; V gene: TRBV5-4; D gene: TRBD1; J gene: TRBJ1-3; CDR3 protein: CASSWGDRAGNTIYF; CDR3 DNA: TGTGCCAGCAGCTGGGGGGACAGGGCTGGAAACACCATATATTTT
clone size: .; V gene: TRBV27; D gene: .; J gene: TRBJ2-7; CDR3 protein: CASSFAQGPYEQYF; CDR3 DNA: TGTGCCAGCAGTTTCGCGCAGGGGCCTTACGAGCAGTACTTC
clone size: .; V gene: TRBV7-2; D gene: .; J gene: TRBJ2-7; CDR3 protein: CASSLVDSLGEQYF; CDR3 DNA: TGTGCCAGCAGCTTAGTTGACAGTCTGGGCGAGCAGTACTTC
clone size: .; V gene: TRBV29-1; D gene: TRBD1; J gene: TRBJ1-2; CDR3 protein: CSVLRQGFLYGYTF; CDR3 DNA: TGCAGCGTATTAAGACAGGGTTTCCTCTATGGCTACACCTTC
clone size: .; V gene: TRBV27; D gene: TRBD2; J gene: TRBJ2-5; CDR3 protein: CASSPRRTSGYQETQYF; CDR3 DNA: TGTGCCAGCAGTCCTAGGAGGACTAGCGGGTACCAAGAGACCCAGTACTTC
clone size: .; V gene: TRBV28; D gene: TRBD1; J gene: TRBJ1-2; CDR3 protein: CASSWTGGGYGYTF; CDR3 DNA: TGTGCCAGCAGCTGGACAGGGGGCGGCTATGGCTACACCTTC
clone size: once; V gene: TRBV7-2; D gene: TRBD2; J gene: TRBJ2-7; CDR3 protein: CASSLGTSGIQYEQYF; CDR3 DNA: TGTGCCAGCAGCTTAGGGACTAGCGGGATACAGTACGAGCAGTACTTC
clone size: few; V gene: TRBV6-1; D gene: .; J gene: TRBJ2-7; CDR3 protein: CASSEALPEQYF; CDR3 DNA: TGTGCCAGCAGTGAAGCCCTTCCCGAGCAGTACTTC
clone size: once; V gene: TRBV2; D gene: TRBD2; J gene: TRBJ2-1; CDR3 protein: CASSGLAGGNEQFF; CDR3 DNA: TGTGCCAGCAGTGGACTAGCGGGAGGAAATGAGCAGTTCTTC
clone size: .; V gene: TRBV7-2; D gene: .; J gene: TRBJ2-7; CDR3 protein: CASSLGVPLYEQYF; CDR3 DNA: TGTGCCAGCAGCTTAGGGGTACCCCTCTACGAGCAGTACTTC
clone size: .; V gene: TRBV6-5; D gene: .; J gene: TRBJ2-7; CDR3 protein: CASARGTYEQYF; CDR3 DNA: TGTGCCAGCGCGCGAGGAACCTACGAGCAGTACTTC
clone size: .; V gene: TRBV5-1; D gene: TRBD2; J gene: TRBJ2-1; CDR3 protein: CASSLGLAGKSEQFF; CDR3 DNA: TGCGCCAGCAGCTTGGGGCTAGCGGGAAAGTCTGAGCAGTTCTTC
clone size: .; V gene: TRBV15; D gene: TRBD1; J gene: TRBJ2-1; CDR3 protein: CATSSRTGLSEQFF; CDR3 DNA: TGTGCCACCAGCAGCCGGACAGGGCTGAGTGAGCAGTTCTTC
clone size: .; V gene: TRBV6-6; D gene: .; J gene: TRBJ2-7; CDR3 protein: CASSYSYRAEQYF; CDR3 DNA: TGTGCCAGCAGTTACTCTTACAGGGCCGAGCAGTACTTC
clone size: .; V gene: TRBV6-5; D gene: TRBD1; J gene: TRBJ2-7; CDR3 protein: CASSSTGQSYEQYF; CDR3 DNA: TGTGCCAGCAGTTCCACGGGACAGTCCTACGAGCAGTACTTC
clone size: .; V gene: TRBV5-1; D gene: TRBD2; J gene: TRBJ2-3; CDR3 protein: CASRERTSGLDTQYF; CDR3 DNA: TGCGCCAGCAGAGAACGGACTAGCGGGTTAGATACGCAGTATTTT
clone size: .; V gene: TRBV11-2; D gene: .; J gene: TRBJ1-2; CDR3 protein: CASRLAYGYTF; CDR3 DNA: TGTGCCAGCAGATTAGCCTATGGCTACACCTTC
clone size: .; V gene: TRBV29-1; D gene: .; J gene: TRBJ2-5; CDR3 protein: CSVAPYVETQYF; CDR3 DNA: TGCAGCGTTGCACCCTACGTTGAGACCCAGTACTTC
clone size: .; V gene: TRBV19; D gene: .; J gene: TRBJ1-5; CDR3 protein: CASRNYEDQPQHF; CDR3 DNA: TGTGCCAGTAGGAACTATGAAGATCAGCCCCAGCATTTT
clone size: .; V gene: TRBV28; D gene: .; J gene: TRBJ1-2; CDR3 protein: CASFVGSDYGYTF; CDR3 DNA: TGTGCCAGTTTTGTGGGGTCCGACTATGGCTACACCTTC